A few counts support the clone carrying this T cell receptor (beta chain). What it recognizes is unknown. Every isolated RNA sample was fully reverse transcribed, so sequencing captured expressed TCRB transcripts. Generated by immunoSEQ multiplex PCR, the TCRdb table keeps only in-frame clones and is missing some. The table shows 850,000 to 900,000 clones, with roughly 15% occurring only once. The CDR3 has 14 amino acids. Germline-derived CDR1 and CDR2 are SGHDT and YYEEEE. Losses at the gene ends were 4 bases for V and 5 bases for J; bases not matched to a gene: 5. This specimen comes from a study of beta chain features in type 1 diabetes. Whole-study findings and limits: Individuals with type 1 diabetes displayed fewer insertions and more deletions at VDJ junctions.

This rearrangement joins TRBV5-6 to TRBJ2-2, with 7 bases matching TRBD2. This sequence originates from a woman aged 18-29 years in good health. Sequenced: naive CD4+ T cells from blood. This chain's CDR3 is CASSLGTKTGELFF. The CDR3 DNA is TGTGCCAGCAGCCTCGGGACTAAAACCGGGGAGCTGTTTTTT.